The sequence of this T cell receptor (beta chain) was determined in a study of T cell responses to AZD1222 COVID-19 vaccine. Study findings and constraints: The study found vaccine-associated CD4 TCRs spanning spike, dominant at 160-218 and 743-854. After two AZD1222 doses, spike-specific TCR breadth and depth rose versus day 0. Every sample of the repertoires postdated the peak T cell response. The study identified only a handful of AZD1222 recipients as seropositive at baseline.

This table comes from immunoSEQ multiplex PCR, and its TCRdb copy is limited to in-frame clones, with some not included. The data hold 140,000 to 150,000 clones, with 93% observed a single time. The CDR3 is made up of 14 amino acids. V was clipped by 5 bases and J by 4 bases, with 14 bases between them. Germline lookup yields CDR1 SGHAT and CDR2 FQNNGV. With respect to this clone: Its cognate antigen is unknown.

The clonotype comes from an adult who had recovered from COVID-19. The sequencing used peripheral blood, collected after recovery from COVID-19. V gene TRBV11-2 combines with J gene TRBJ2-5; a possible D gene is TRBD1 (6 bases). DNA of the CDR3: TGTGCCAGCAGCCACTACAGGGTCGGAGAGACCCAGTACTTC. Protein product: CASSHYRVGETQYF. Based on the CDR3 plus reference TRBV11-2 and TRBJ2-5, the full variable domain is EAGVAQSPRYKIIEKRQSVAFWCNPISGHATLYWYQQILGQGPKLLIQFQNNGVVDDSQLPKDRFSAERLKGVDSTLKIQPAKLEDSAVYLCASSHYRVGETQYFGPGTRLLVL.